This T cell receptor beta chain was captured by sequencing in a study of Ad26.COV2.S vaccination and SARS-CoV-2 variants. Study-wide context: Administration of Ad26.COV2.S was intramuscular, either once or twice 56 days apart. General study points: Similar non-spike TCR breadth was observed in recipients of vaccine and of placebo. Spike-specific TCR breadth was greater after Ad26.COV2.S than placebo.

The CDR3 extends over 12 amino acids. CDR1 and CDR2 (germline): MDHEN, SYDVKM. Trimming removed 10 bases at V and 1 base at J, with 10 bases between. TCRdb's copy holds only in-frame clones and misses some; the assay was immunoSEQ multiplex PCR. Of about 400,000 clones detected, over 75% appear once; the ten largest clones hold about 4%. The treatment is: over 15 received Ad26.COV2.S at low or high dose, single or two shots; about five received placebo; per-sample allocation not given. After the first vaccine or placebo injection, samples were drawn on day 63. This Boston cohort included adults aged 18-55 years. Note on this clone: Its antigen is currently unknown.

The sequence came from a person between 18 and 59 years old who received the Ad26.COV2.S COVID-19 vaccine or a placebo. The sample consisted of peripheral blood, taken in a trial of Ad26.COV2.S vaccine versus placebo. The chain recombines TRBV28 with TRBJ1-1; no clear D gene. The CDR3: CATFLTNTEAFF. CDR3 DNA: TGTGCCACCTTTTTGACGAACACTGAAGCTTTCTTT.